This paragraph reports one TCR beta chain. The specificity of this receptor is unknown. Nothing much larger sits one base from this clone, and base qualities are not available. The data were taken from a study of blood T cell repertoires in COVID-19 (dated by TCRdb to about 2020). Broadly, across the study: Collaborator samples came from the United States, Italy and Spain and covered acute and convalescent phases of COVID-19. The prospective study material was composed of cDNA or gDNA derived from T cells, B-cell-depleted T cells, or PBMCs. Subjects who had been exposed to COVID-19, were actively infected with it, or had recovered from it provided the deeply sampled blood TCRbeta repertoires that made up the dataset. A de-identified subject ID, COVID-19 status, age in years and sex were almost always included in the sample metadata. The repertoires were made available in a free public database intended to serve as a resource for research on the immune response to SARS-CoV-2. Samples were obtained from the ongoing ImmuneRACE study (first 160 participants) and from over 1,000 subjects provided by 6 global collaborators. Where available, HLA class I and class II types were obtained from metadata supplied by the sample provider rather than from assay-based typing.

The immunoSEQ Assay, a bias-controlled multiplex PCR, was used to amplify TCRbeta CDR3 regions from genomic DNA. Per the authors' processing: Nucleated cell counts per sample were estimated from amplification of reference gene primers within the assay. Sequence reads were collapsed and filtered to measure the absolute abundance of every unique TCRbeta CDR3 rearrangement. For each sample, productive Simpson clonality was calculated as the square root of Simpson's diversity index across productive rearrangements. TCRdb obtained this table from immuneACCESS and retained in-frame rearrangements with V and J assigned. These tables miss some clones; where compared with another copy, unresolved V genes account for less than half of the shortfall, and the remainder is unexplained. V, J and clone size are taken as reported in that table, and D and trimming were inferred from the DNA itself. The sample profile shows 650,000 to 800,000 clones; about 87% of them were found once. Jointly, the top ten make up 0.2% to 0.3% of the sample.

Collaborating institutions collected whole blood in K2EDTA tubes following their own protocols. For TCRbeta analysis, collaborators shipped samples as frozen whole blood, isolated PBMCs, or DNA extracted from either of those sample types. The full study reports these points: The quantity of clinical and demographic metadata differed by source and by participant and was supplied without curation.

Clipping removes 6 bases from V and 3 bases from J, with 1 as the unmatched junction base count. There are 12 amino acids in the CDR3, from cysteine to phenylalanine inclusive. Only CDR3 DNA is held: 36 bases, read in frame from base 1. Based on the germline V gene, the CDR1 and CDR2 sequences are SGHAT and FQNNGV. This TCR was recovered from a woman aged 18-30 years with acute or convalescent COVID-19. The V gene is TRBV11-2 and the J gene is TRBJ2-7, and 8 bases in between align with TRBD1. The sequencing sample was made of peripheral blood. In nucleotides, the sequence is TGTGCCAGCAGGACAGGGGTCTACGAGCAGTACTTC. This yields the protein CASRTGVYEQYF.